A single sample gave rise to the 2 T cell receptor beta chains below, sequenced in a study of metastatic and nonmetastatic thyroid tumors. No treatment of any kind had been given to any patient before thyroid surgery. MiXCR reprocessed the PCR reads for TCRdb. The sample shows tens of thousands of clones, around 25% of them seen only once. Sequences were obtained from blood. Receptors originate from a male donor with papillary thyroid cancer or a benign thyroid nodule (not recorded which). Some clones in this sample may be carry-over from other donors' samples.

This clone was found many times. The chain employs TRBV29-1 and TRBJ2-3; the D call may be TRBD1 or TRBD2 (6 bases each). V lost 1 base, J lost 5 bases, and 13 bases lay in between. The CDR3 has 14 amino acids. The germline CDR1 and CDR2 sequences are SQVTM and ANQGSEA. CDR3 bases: TGCAGCGTTGAAGGCCTTGAGGGGGGAGATACGCAGTATTTT. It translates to CSVEGLEGGDTQYF.

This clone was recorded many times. The CDR3 sequence is CASRAEVQTGELFF. The DNA for the CDR3 is TGTGCCAGCAGGGCGGAGGTGCAGACCGGGGAGCTGTTTTTT. This sequence joins TRBV7-3 and TRBJ2-2; TRBD2 is a possible D gene (5 bases). The V end was cut by 6 bases, the J end by 5 bases, with 13 bases between. The CDR3 is made up of 14 amino acids. Germline assignment: CDR1 SGHTA and CDR2 FQGTGA.